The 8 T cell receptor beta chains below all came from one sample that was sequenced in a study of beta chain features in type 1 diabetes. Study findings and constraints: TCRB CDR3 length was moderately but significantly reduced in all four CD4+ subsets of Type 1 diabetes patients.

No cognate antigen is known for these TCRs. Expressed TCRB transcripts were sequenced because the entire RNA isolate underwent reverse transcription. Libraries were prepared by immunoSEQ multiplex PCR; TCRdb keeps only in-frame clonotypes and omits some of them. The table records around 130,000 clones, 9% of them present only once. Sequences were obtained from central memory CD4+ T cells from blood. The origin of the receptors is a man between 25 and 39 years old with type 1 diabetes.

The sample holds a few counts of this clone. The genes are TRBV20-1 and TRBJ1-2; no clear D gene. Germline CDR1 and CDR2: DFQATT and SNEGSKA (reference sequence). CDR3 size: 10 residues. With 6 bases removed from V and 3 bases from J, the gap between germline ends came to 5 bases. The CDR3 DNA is TGCAGTGCCCATGACTATGGCTACACCTTC. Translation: CSAHDYGYTF.

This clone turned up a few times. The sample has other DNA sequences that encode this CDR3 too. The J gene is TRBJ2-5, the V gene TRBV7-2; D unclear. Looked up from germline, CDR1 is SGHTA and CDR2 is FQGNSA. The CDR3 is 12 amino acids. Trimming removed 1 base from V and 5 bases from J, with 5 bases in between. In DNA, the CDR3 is TGTGCCAGCAGCTTAGATCGGGAGACCCAGTACTTC. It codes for CASSLDRETQYF.

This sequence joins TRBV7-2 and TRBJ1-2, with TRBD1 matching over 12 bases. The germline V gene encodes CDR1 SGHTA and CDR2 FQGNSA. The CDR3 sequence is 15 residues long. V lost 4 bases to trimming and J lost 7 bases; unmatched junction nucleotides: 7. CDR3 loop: CASSSGTGGGRGYTF. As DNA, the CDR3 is TGTGCCAGCAGCTCGGGGACAGGGGGCGGTCGTGGCTACACCTTC.

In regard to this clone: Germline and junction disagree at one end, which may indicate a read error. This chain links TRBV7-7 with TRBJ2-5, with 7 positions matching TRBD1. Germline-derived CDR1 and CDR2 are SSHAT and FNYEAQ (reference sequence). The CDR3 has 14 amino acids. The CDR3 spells CASSAGQDQETQYF. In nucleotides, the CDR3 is TGTGCTAGCAGCGCCGGACAGGACCAAGAGACCCAGTACTTC.

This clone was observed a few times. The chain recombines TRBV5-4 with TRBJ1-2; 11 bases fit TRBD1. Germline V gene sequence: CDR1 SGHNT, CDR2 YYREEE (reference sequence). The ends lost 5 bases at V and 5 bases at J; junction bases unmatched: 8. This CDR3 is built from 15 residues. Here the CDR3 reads CASSTGTGGVYGYTF. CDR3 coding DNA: TGTGCCAGCAGTACTGGGACAGGGGGTGTTTATGGCTACACCTTC.

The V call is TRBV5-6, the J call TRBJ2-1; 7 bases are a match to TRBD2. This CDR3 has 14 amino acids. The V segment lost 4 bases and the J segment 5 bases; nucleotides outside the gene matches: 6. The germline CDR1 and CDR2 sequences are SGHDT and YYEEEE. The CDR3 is CASSARGLDNEQFF. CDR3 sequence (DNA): TGTGCCAGCAGCGCCCGTGGACTAGACAATGAGCAGTTCTTC.

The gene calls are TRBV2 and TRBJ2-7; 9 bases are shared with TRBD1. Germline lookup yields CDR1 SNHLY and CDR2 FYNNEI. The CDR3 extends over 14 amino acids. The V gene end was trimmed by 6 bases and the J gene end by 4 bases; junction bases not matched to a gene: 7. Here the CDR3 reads CASRDRGPNYEQYF. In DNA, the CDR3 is TGTGCCAGCAGGGACAGGGGTCCCAATTACGAGCAGTACTTC. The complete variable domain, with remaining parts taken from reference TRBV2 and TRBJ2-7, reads EPEVTQTPSHQVTQMGQEVILRCVPISNHLYFYWYRQILGQKVEFLVSFYNNEISEKSEIFDDQFSVERPDGSNFTLKIRSTKLEDSAMYFCASRDRGPNYEQYFGPGTRLTVT.

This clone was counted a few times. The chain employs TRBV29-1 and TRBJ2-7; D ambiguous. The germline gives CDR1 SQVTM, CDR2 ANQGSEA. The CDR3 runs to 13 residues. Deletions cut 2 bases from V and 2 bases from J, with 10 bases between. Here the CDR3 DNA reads TGCAGCGTTGAAACTGAGTTCACCTACGAGCAGTACTTC. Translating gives CSVETEFTYEQYF.